The T cell receptor beta chain under discussion was sequenced for a study of cytomegalovirus exposure and HLA in healthy donors. PCR involved 60 Vbeta and 13 Jbeta primers. The method was immunoSEQ multiplex PCR; TCRdb's version includes in-frame clones alone and lacks a portion of them. The sample contains about 150,000 clones, 65% to 85% of which appear only once. The CDR3 extends over 14 amino acids. The V end lost 0 bases, the J end lost 3 bases, and 9 bases lay between the germline ends. Germline CDR1 and CDR2: ENHRY and SYGVKD. The TCR originated in a woman between 45 and 60 years old in good health and CMV-seropositive. Source material: PBMCs. This rearrangement joins TRBV10-3 to TRBJ2-7, with D perhaps matching TRBD1 (5 bases). The CDR3 region has the DNA TGTGCCATCAGTGAGTCGAGACAGATCTACGAGCAGTACTTC. Translating it yields CAISESRQIYEQYF.